These 3 T cell receptor beta chains were all obtained from the same sample, sequenced in a study of T cells in Graves' hyperthyroidism and ophthalmopathy. Researchers amplified the TCR beta CDR3 regions from RNA transcripts. With the HTBI primer set, the TCR CDR3 went through a first round of RT-PCR. MiXCR, run by TCRdb on the multiplex PCR reads, gives a single entry per CDR3 protein. The sample has under 550,000 distinct CDR3 sequences; 12% to 15% are singletons. The sample was blood. The receptors stem from a woman between 18 and 30 years old with Graves' hyperthyroidism.

Ten or more counts support this clonotype. This rearrangement joins TRBV5-1 to TRBJ2-2, with TRBD1 identical over 9 bases. Trimming at V came to 4 bases and at J to 4 bases, leaving 5 bases not matched to a gene. The CDR3 loop spans 15 amino acids. Germline assignment: CDR1 SGHRS and CDR2 YFSETQ. The CDR3 here is CASSTGQGGTGELFF. The CDR3 bases are TGCGCCAGCAGCACGGGACAGGGAGGCACCGGGGAGCTGTTTTTT. The full variable domain, its missing parts supplied by reference TRBV5-1 and TRBJ2-2, is KAGVTQTPRYLIKTRGQQVTLSCSPISGHRSVSWYQQTPGQGLQFLFEYFSETQRNKGNFPGRFSGRQFSNSRSEMNVSTLELGDSALYLCASSTGQGGTGELFFGEGSRLTVL.

This rearrangement joins TRBV12-3 or TRBV12-4 to TRBJ1-3; TRBD1 is a possible D gene (5 bases). The CDR3 totals 17 residues. Trimming cost V 6 bases and J 4 bases, with 22 bases left between them. The CDR3 DNA follows: TGTGCCAGCAGCTCGCTACTCGACAGCCCAGCGGGAAACACCATATATTTT. This sequence encodes CASSSLLDSPAGNTIYF.

This clonotype was found many times. The chain uses TRBV5-1 and TRBJ1-1; no clear D gene. CDR3 length: 16 amino acids. Trimming cost V 2 bases and J 3 bases, with 17 bases left between them. Germline V gene data show CDR1 as SGHRS and CDR2 as YFSETQ. The CDR3 bases are TGCGCCAGCAGCTTCGGGGAAAACTATGGGGACACTGAAGCTTTCTTT. This gives the protein CASSFGENYGDTEAFF. The complete variable domain, with remaining parts taken from reference TRBV5-1 and TRBJ1-1, reads KAGVTQTPRYLIKTRGQQVTLSCSPISGHRSVSWYQQTPGQGLQFLFEYFSETQRNKGNFPGRFSGRQFSNSRSEMNVSTLELGDSALYLCASSFGENYGDTEAFFGQGTRLTVV.